A single T cell receptor beta chain is shown here with its context. It lacks a known antigen. No much larger clone is present one base from it, and per-base qualities are unavailable. These data belong to a study of blood T cell repertoires in COVID-19 (TCRdb year 2020). As for the study more broadly: Collaborator samples came from the United States, Italy and Spain and covered acute and convalescent phases of COVID-19. Sample metadata almost always included a de-identified subject ID, COVID-19 status, age in years and sex. The repertoires were released in a freely available public database meant as a resource for research on the immune response to SARS-CoV-2. The prospective study material was composed of cDNA or gDNA derived from T cells, B-cell-depleted T cells, or PBMCs. Where available, HLA class I and class II types were obtained from metadata supplied by the sample provider rather than from assay-based typing. Samples were obtained from the ongoing ImmuneRACE study (first 160 participants) and from 1,200 or so subjects provided by 6 global collaborators. The dataset comprised deeply sampled blood TCRbeta repertoires from subjects exposed to, actively infected with, or recovered from COVID-19.

TCRbeta CDR3 regions were amplified from genomic DNA using the immunoSEQ Assay, a bias-controlled multiplex PCR. Under the source paper's analysis protocol: The number of nucleated cells in each sample was estimated by amplification of reference gene primers within the assay. To quantify the absolute abundance of each unique TCRbeta CDR3 rearrangement, sequence reads were collapsed and filtered. For each sample, productive Simpson clonality was calculated as the square root of Simpson's diversity index over productive rearrangements. The source is immuneACCESS, and TCRdb retained only in-frame sequences with V and J called. Part of the clones is not carried over; for the studies checked, unresolved V genes explain less than half of this, and the remainder is unexplained. V, J and clone size derive from that table, while D and trimming were established from the DNA sequence. Here the sample has around 170,000 clones; about 88% occur a single time. The ten largest make up roughly 25% of the sample.

Findings and caveats that apply to the study as a whole: How much clinical and demographic metadata was included differed by source and by participant, and the metadata was provided uncurated.

Collaborating institutions collected whole blood in K2EDTA tubes following their own protocols. For TCRbeta analysis, collaborators shipped samples in one of three forms: frozen whole blood, isolated PBMCs, or DNA extracted from either of those sample types. The CDR3 runs 19 residues from the cysteine to the phenylalanine. Only the CDR3 portion is preserved as DNA: 57 bases, with reading frame beginning at the first base. Per the germline V gene, MRHNA is the CDR1 and SNTAGT is the CDR2. V drops 3 bases and J drops 0 bases, leaving 22 bases in between. In this chain, TRBV6-4 is recombined with TRBJ2-3, with the identity of the D gene unclear. This TCR was sampled from a man in his sixties with acute or convalescent COVID-19. The sample was peripheral blood. The nucleotide sequence reads TGTGCCAGCAGTGATCAATCTAGTTACGGCGGTCTTAGCACAGATACGCAGTATTTT. It translates as CASSDQSSYGGLSTDTQYF.